These 17 T cell receptor beta chains originate from one sample sequenced in a study of OX40 agonist ivuxolimab in advanced cancers. Sequencing used immunoSEQ multiplex PCR; TCRdb keeps in-frame clones, though not all of them. The sample contains 100,000 to 140,000 clones, around 93% of which appear only once. Sequences were derived from CD4+ or CD8+ T cells sorted from blood, sampled in a trial of the OX40 agonist ivuxolimab. The receptors shown here come from an adult with an advanced solid tumor such as melanoma, head and neck, liver or kidney cancer.

V usage is TRBV15 and J usage is TRBJ2-5; D is perhaps TRBD1 or TRBD2 (6 bases each). The V end lost 2 bases, the J end lost 5 bases, and 15 bases lay between the germline ends. CDR3 size: 15 residues. Germline V gives CDR1 LNHNV, CDR2 YYDKDF (reference sequence). CDR3 DNA sequence: TGTGCCACCAGCAGATCCAAGGGGGGCGGGGAGACCCAGTACTTC. As protein: CATSRSKGGGETQYF.

The rearrangement uses TRBV27 and TRBJ2-1; D uncertain. This CDR3 is 15 amino acids long. Trimming took 3 bases from V and 3 from J, leaving 12 bases between them. Germline values: CDR1 MNHEY, CDR2 SMNVEV (reference sequence). CDR3 in DNA: TGTGCCAGCAGTTTTCAGGAACCGATCTACAATGAGCAGTTCTTC. This sequence encodes CASSFQEPIYNEQFF.

The J gene is TRBJ1-2, the V gene TRBV19; D is possibly TRBD1 (6 bases). The germline gives CDR1 LNHDA, CDR2 SQIVND (reference sequence). The CDR3 has 13 residues. Between the trimmed V and J ends, which lost 5 bases and 5 bases, there was a span of 12 bases. The CDR3 sequence is CASSRDRMYGYTF. The CDR3 DNA reads as TGTGCCAGTAGTCGAGACAGGATGTATGGCTACACCTTC.

This clone was detected once. V and J are TRBV6-5 and TRBJ2-2; D is perhaps TRBD1 or TRBD2 (5 bases each). Trimming cost V 2 bases and J 7 bases, with 11 bases left between them. The CDR3 contains 14 residues. Per germline, CDR1 MNHEY and CDR2 SVGAGI. CDR3 sequence reads: CASSYGDAVGELFF. The CDR3 coding sequence is TGTGCCAGCAGTTACGGGGACGCTGTCGGGGAGCTGTTTTTT.

This rearrangement joins TRBV9 to TRBJ2-7; 9 nucleotides line up with TRBD2. The trim removed 0 bases at V and 2 bases at J, leaving 9 bases unmatched. This CDR3 spans 17 amino acids. The germline V gene has CDR1 SGDLS and CDR2 YYNGEE. The CDR3 region has the DNA TGTGCCAGCAGCGTAGGGTCTTCGGTAGCGGGGGCCTACGAGCAGTACTTC. It is translated as CASSVGSSVAGAYEQYF.

The chain carries TRBV28 and TRBJ2-7; TRBD2 agrees at 10 bases. V shed 5 bases, J shed 5 bases, and the junction held 3 bases outside the gene matches. The length of the CDR3 is 13 residues. Germline-derived CDR1 and CDR2 are MDHEN and SYDVKM. The CDR3 DNA follows: TGTGCCAGCAGTCTAGCGGGAGTAGACGAGCAGTACTTC. Its protein product is CASSLAGVDEQYF.

This sequence joins TRBV7-8 and TRBJ2-7; TRBD1 might be the D (6 bases). The V gene's germline CDR1 is SGHVS and CDR2 FQNEAQ. This CDR3 is built from 16 residues. Deletions cut 1 base from V and 5 bases from J, with 18 bases between. CDR3 in amino acids: CASSLVGNRAEHEQYF. The CDR3 bases are TGTGCCAGCAGCTTAGTTGGAAACAGGGCTGAGCACGAGCAGTACTTC.

The chain links TRBV6-1 to TRBJ2-7; D ambiguous. In germline, CDR1 is MNHNS, CDR2 SASEGT. This CDR3 is 15 amino acids long. V was clipped by 0 bases and J by 2 bases, with 11 bases between them. CDR3 nucleotides: TGTGCCAGCAGTGAAGCGTCAGCGATTCCCTACGAGCAGTACTTC. It encodes CASSEASAIPYEQYF.

J is TRBJ2-2 and V is TRBV7-2; 7 positions agree with TRBD1. Germline CDR1 and CDR2: SGHTA and FQGNSA. The CDR3 totals 17 residues. With 6 bases clipped from V and 1 base from J, the junction kept 11 bases outside the gene matches. The CDR3 sequence: CASRRTRGQLNTGELFF. The CDR3 nucleotides are TGTGCCAGCAGAAGGACGAGGGGACAGCTGAACACCGGGGAGCTGTTTTTT.

The CDR3 spells CASSATENYGYTF. The CDR3 coding sequence is TGTGCCAGCAGTGCGACAGAAAACTATGGCTACACCTTC. This chain links TRBV27 with TRBJ1-2; D might be TRBD1 (5 bases). Trimming stripped 5 bases from V and 2 bases from J, with 9 bases between. The CDR3 extends over 13 amino acids. Per the germline V gene, CDR1 is MNHEY and CDR2 is SMNVEV (reference sequence).

This chain links TRBV12-5 with TRBJ2-2; D gene unclear. Germline-derived CDR1 and CDR2 are LGHNT and FRNRAP. V was shortened by 3 bases and J by 3 bases, with 14 bases between the two germline ends. The CDR3 runs 16 residues. In nucleotides, the CDR3 is TGTGCTAGTGGTTTCTCCAGGAGAAGGGACACCGGGGAGCTGTTTTTT. It encodes CASGFSRRRDTGELFF.

The chain recombines TRBV29-1 with TRBJ1-4; 7 nucleotides agree with TRBD1. CDR1 and CDR2 from the germline V gene are SQVTM and ANQGSEA. V shed 4 bases and J 0 bases; nucleotides not matched to a gene: 8. The CDR3 totals 16 residues. CDR3 DNA: TGCAGCGTTGGAGAGGGGGCGAGCGCAACTAATGAAAAACTGTTTTTT. Protein: CSVGEGASATNEKLFF.

The chain links TRBV10-1 to TRBJ2-3, with 10 bases that match TRBD2. V lost 3 bases to trimming and J lost 5 bases; unmatched junction nucleotides: 11. Looked up from germline, CDR1 is WNHNN and CDR2 is SYGVQD (reference sequence). The CDR3 totals 17 residues. The CDR3 nucleotides read TGCGCCAGCAGTGATGCCCCGGCTAGCGGGAGTAAAGATACGCAGTATTTT. Encoded protein: CASSDAPASGSKDTQYF.

The V and J genes are TRBV4-1 and TRBJ1-1; D is possibly TRBD1 (5 bases). The CDR3 contains 14 residues. V gave up 1 base and J gave up 5 bases, with 11 bases separating them. Germline V lookup: CDR1 MGHRA, CDR2 YSYEKL. The CDR3 coding sequence is TGCGCCAGCAGCCAAGTATTCGGGGGTACTGAAGCTTTCTTT. Protein sequence: CASSQVFGGTEAFF.

The chain is built from TRBV18 and TRBJ1-5; possibly TRBD1 for D (6 bases). V was shortened by 2 bases and J by 7 bases, with 12 bases between the two germline ends. The germline gives CDR1 KGHSH, CDR2 LQKENI. The CDR3 has 14 amino acids. In DNA form, the CDR3 reads TGTGCCAGCTCACCAGGACAGCTAGGCCAGCCCCAGCATTTT. Translating it yields CASSPGQLGQPQHF.

CDR3 bases: TGCGCCAGCAGCTTGAACACGGGGTGGCAGTTCTTC. Residues: CASSLNTGWQFF. The gene calls are TRBV5-1 and TRBJ2-1; a possible D gene is TRBD2 (5 bases). The ends were cut back, 1 base at V and 12 bases at J, with 11 bases in the middle. This CDR3 contains 12 residues. Germline CDR1 reads SGHRS; CDR2 reads YFSETQ.

The chain joins TRBV6-5 to TRBJ1-1, with TRBD1 matching 8 bases. V lost 7 bases to trimming and J lost 2 bases; unmatched junction nucleotides: 3. CDR3 size: 13 residues. Per the germline V gene, CDR1 is MNHEY and CDR2 is SVGAGI. The chain's CDR3 is CASKDRDNTEAFF. The CDR3 DNA reads as TGTGCCAGCAAGGACAGGGACAACACTGAAGCTTTCTTT.